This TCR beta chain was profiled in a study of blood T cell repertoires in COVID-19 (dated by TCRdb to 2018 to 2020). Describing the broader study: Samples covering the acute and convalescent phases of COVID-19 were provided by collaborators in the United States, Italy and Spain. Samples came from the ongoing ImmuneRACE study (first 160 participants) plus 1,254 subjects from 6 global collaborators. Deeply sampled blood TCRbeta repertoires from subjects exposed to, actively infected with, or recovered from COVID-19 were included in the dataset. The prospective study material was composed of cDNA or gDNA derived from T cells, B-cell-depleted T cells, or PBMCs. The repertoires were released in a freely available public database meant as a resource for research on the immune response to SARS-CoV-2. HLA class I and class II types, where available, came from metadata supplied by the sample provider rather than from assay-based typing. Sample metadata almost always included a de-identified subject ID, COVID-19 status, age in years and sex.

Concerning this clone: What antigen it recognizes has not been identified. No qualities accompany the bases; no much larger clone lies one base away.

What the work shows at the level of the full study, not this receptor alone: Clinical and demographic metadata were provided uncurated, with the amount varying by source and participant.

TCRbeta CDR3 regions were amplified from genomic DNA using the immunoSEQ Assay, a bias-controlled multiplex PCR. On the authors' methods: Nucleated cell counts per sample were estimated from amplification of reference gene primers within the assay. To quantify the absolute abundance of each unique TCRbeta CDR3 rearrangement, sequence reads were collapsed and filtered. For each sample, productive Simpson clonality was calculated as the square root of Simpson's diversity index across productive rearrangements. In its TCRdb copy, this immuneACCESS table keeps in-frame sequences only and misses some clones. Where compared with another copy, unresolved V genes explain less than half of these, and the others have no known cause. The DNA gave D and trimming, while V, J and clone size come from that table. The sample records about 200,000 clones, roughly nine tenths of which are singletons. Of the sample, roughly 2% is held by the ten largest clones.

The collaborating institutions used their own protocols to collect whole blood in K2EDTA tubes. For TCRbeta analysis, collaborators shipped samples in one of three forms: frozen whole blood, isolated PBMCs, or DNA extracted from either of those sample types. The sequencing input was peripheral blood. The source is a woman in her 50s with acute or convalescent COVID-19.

The bases are TGCGCCAGCAGGACAGTGACTGAAGCTTTCTTT. Its protein reads: CASRTVTEAFF. The rearranged chain carries TRBV10-2 and TRBJ1-1; TRBD1 is a possible D gene, resting on 5 matching bases. CDR3 length: 11 amino acids, cysteine to phenylalanine. Here the CDR3 DNA is all that survives: 33 bases in frame from base 1. A distance of 7 bases separates the germline ends of V and J, which lose 6 bases and 5 bases respectively. CDR1 and CDR2 are read off the germline V gene as WSHSY and SAAADI.